This T cell receptor beta chain was recovered during a study of blood T cell repertoires in COVID-19. Study overall: The United States, Italy and Spain were the sources of the acute and convalescent COVID-19 samples.

Data came from immunoSEQ multiplex PCR; TCRdb stores just in-frame clones and leaves some out. This table has about 50,000 clones, about 76% appearing once. Between the trimmed V and J ends, which lost 0 bases and 11 bases, there was a span of 11 bases. The germline gives CDR1 GTSNPN, CDR2 SVGIG (reference sequence). The CDR3 is 13 residues long. Seattle cases were enrolled at active infection and followed longitudinally. The V and J genes are TRBV30 and TRBJ1-6; D may be TRBD1 (5 bases). The sequenced sample was peripheral blood. The TCR comes from a woman at least 80 years old with COVID-19, enrolled during active disease. The CDR3 loop is CAWSVWGGAPLHF. The DNA of the CDR3 is TGTGCCTGGAGTGTATGGGGGGGGGCACCCCTCCACTTT.